One and the same sample provided the 23 T cell receptor beta chains below, sequenced in a study of blood T cells in healthy people across ages. A J-beta primer mix and a sample-barcoded 5' primer were used in a second PCR of about 7 to 11 cycles. TCRdb ran MiXCR on the 5' RACE reads and lists one entry per CDR3 protein. The sample holds 800,000 to 950,000 distinct CDR3 sequences; 25% to 35% are singletons and the top ten take roughly a tenth. These data also formed part of another study, on T cells of mothers and their children.

The sequencing sample was made of blood. The receptors were sampled from a woman in her thirties or forties in good health.

The rearrangement joins TRBV30 to TRBJ1-5, with D perhaps TRBD1 (5 bases). Trimming stripped 4 bases from V and 6 bases from J, with 13 bases between. CDR1 GTSNPN and CDR2 SVGIG come from the germline V gene (reference sequence). CDR3 length: 13 residues. This CDR3 reads CAWNGGTSQPQHF. The CDR3 DNA reads as TGTGCCTGGAACGGGGGTACTAGTCAGCCCCAGCATTTT.

CDR3 in amino acids: CASSEGWTPGGETQYF. The CDR3 DNA sequence: TGTGCCAGCAGCGAAGGGTGGACGCCGGGAGGGGAGACCCAGTACTTC. This sequence joins TRBV25-1 and TRBJ2-5, with TRBD2 matching over 8 bases. V was pared by 6 bases and J by 5 bases, with 14 bases of the junction left unmatched. The CDR3 loop spans 16 amino acids. Germline CDR1 is MGHDK and CDR2 is SYGVNS.

This clonotype was picked up many times. The rearrangement uses TRBV28 and TRBJ1-4; TRBD1 is a possible D gene (5 bases). From germline, CDR1 is MDHEN and CDR2 SYDVKM. V was shortened by 10 bases and J by 0 bases, with 18 bases between the two germline ends. The CDR3 consists of 16 residues. Here the CDR3 DNA reads TGTGCCACCATTCGATATAAGGGGACAACTAATGAAAAACTGTTTTTT. Translation: CATIRYKGTTNEKLFF.

The J gene is TRBJ2-5, the V gene TRBV11-2, with 9 bases fitting TRBD2. The junction had 7 bases not matched to a gene; V was cut back by 5 bases and J by 3 bases. The CDR3 is made up of 15 amino acids. Germline V gene lookup returns CDR1 SGHAT and CDR2 FQNNGV. The CDR3 sequence is CASSLAPSGKETQYF. The CDR3, as DNA: TGTGCCAGCAGCCTAGCCCCTAGCGGGAAAGAGACCCAGTACTTC. Together with reference TRBV11-2 and TRBJ2-5, the CDR3 gives the full variable domain: EAGVAQSPRYKIIEKRQSVAFWCNPISGHATLYWYQQILGQGPKLLIQFQNNGVVDDSQLPKDRFSAERLKGVDSTLKIQPAKLEDSAVYLCASSLAPSGKETQYFGPGTRLLVL.

This sequence joins TRBV4-3 and TRBJ2-7; perhaps TRBD1 as D (5 bases). Trimming removed 4 bases at V and 5 bases at J, with 18 bases between. Per the germline V gene, CDR1 is LGHNA and CDR2 is YSLEER. The CDR3 runs to 15 residues. CDR3 residues: CASSPRAGMVDEQYF. The DNA of the CDR3 is TGCGCCAGCAGCCCGCGCGCAGGGATGGTGGACGAGCAGTACTTC.

This clonotype was counted ten times or more. The rearrangement links TRBV6-5 to TRBJ2-7; 8 bases are a match to TRBD1. Germline loops: CDR1 MNHEY, CDR2 SVGAGI. This CDR3 is 15 amino acids long. With V trimmed by 2 bases and J by 5 bases, 8 bases remained unmatched. The CDR3 DNA follows: TGTGCCAGCAGTTACGGGGCAGGGGGCAGCGACGAGCAGTACTTC. It encodes CASSYGAGGSDEQYF.

This clonotype was detected only a few times. CDR3 region: CSATSGIKPEAFF. CDR3 in DNA: TGCAGTGCTACCTCCGGGATCAAACCTGAAGCTTTCTTT. This rearrangement joins TRBV20-1 to TRBJ1-1; D not certain. The CDR3 extends over 13 amino acids. Looked up from germline, CDR1 is DFQATT and CDR2 is SNEGSKA (reference sequence). V was shortened by 4 bases and J by 6 bases, with 15 bases between the two germline ends.

The table lists this clonotype with many counts. The V and J genes are TRBV7-9 and TRBJ1-2; tentatively, D is TRBD1 (6 bases). The CDR3 is 12 residues long. The germline CDR1 and CDR2 sequences are SEHNR and FQNEAQ (reference sequence). The germline V and J ends were trimmed by 6 bases and 4 bases, with 9 bases remaining between them. CDR3 sequence reads: CASSSGVYGYTF. DNA for the CDR3: TGTGCCAGCAGTTCAGGGGTCTATGGCTACACCTTC. Supplemented by reference TRBV7-9 and TRBJ1-2, the full variable domain reads DTGVSQNPRHKITKRGQNVTFRCDPISEHNRLYWYRQTLGQGPEFLTYFQNEAQLEKSRLLSDRFSAERPKGSFSTLEIQRTEQGDSAMYLCASSSGVYGYTFGSGTRLTVV.

As for this clonotype: This may be a read error, as it is one base from a much larger clone. CDR3 coding DNA: TGTGCCAGCAGGACACAGGGAACAGGCTACGTGCAGTACTTC. It codes for CASRTQGTGYVQYF. The V and J genes are TRBV6-2 or TRBV6-3 and TRBJ2-5; D possibly corresponds to TRBD1 (6 bases). Trimming left V 6 bases short and J 11 bases short, with 22 bases between. This CDR3 region has 14 residues. Germline CDR1 reads MNHEY; CDR2 reads SVGEGT.

This CDR3 reads CASRRGGAGDTDTQYF. The CDR3 bases are TGTGCCAGCAGACGGGGGGGAGCGGGGGACACAGATACGCAGTATTTT. The chain links TRBV28 to TRBJ2-3; the match to TRBD2 covers 8 bases. V trimming: 6 bases; J trimming: 2 bases; junction bases outside the gene matches: 10. This CDR3 region has 16 residues. Germline V gives CDR1 MDHEN, CDR2 SYDVKM. Variable domain in full (rest from reference TRBV28 and TRBJ2-3): DVKVTQSSRYLVKRTGEKVFLECVQDMDHENMFWYRQDPGLGLRLIYFSYDVKMKEKGDIPEGYSVSREKKERFSLILESASTNQTSMYLCASRRGGAGDTDTQYFGPGTRLTVL.

The J gene is TRBJ1-5, the V gene TRBV12-3 or TRBV12-4; 9 bases fit TRBD1. V dropped 2 bases and J dropped 5; count of bases not matched to a gene: 7. The CDR3 consists of 16 residues. The CDR3 protein is CASSLSGTGPYQPQHF. CDR3 nucleotide sequence: TGTGCCAGCAGTTTATCCGGGACAGGGCCTTATCAGCCCCAGCATTTT.

This clonotype has just a few counts. The V call is TRBV20-1, the J call TRBJ2-1, with a tentative D call TRBD2 (5 bases). This CDR3 contains 12 residues. Germline CDR1 is DFQATT and CDR2 is SNEGSKA (reference sequence). Trimming cost V 1 base and J 10 bases, with 11 bases left between them. The CDR3 DNA sequence: TGCAGTGCTAGAGGAGTTAGAGGGGAGCAGTTCTTC. Protein sequence: CSARGVRGEQFF.

This clonotype has only one observation. The junction does not match germline at one end; this may be a read error. The genes are TRBV5-1 and TRBJ1-1; D ambiguous. CDR1 and CDR2 (germline): SGHRS, YFSETQ. The CDR3 spans 14 residues. The CDR3 bases are TGCGTCAGCAGCTTGGTGTTAGGTTCGCCTGAAGCTTTCTTT. Its protein is CVSSLVLGSPEAFF.

The chain employs TRBV12-3 or TRBV12-4 and TRBJ1-5; the D is unclear. The V end was cut by 3 bases, the J end by 7 bases, with 10 bases between. The CDR3 runs to 13 residues. In DNA form, the CDR3 reads TGTGCCAGCAGTTTTGGTTCTGAACAGCCCCAGCATTTT. It yields the protein CASSFGSEQPQHF.

The sample holds a few counts of this clonotype. The chain uses TRBV18 and TRBJ2-3; tentatively, D is TRBD1 (6 bases). V gave up 3 bases and J gave up 7 bases, with 17 bases separating them. The CDR3 spans 15 residues. Germline V CDR1 and CDR2: KGHSH, LQKENI. The CDR3 is CASSPMDSPANTQYF. Here the CDR3 DNA reads TGTGCCAGCTCACCCATGGACAGCCCCGCTAATACGCAGTATTTT.

This clonotype was seen repeatedly, ten times or more. V and J are TRBV6-6 and TRBJ2-1; 7 nucleotides line up with TRBD1. This CDR3 is 15 amino acids long. Germline CDR1 is MNHNY and CDR2 is SVGAGI (reference sequence). V gave up 6 bases and J gave up 6 bases; unmatched junction bases: 11. The CDR3 DNA is TGTGCCAGCAGACCGACAGGGATTGTGGGCAATGAGCAGTTCTTC. Residues: CASRPTGIVGNEQFF.

This clonotype has ten or more counts. The chain has TRBV7-2 and TRBJ2-7; D ambiguous. The CDR3 consists of 14 residues. Trimming took 3 bases from V and 3 from J, leaving 12 bases between them. From germline, CDR1 is SGHTA and CDR2 FQGNSA. CDR3 nucleotide sequence: TGTGCCAGCAGCTTGTCACTCACTCTCTACGAGCAGTACTTC. This codes for CASSLSLTLYEQYF.

The sample holds many counts of this clonotype. The chain links TRBV5-1 to TRBJ2-7; a weak D match, TRBD1 (7 bases). Trimming shortened V by 4 bases and J by 5 bases, and 19 bases separated the two germline ends. The CDR3 is made up of 15 amino acids. Germline V lookup: CDR1 SGHRS, CDR2 YFSETQ. The CDR3 region has the DNA TGCGCCAGCAGCCAACCGCAGGGGGGAAAAAACGAGCAGTACTTC. It codes for CASSQPQGGKNEQYF.

V usage is TRBV20-1 and J usage is TRBJ1-3; D is ambiguous. V was shortened by 3 bases and J by 4 bases, with 13 bases between the two germline ends. CDR1 and CDR2 (germline): DFQATT, SNEGSKA (reference sequence). CDR3 length: 14 residues. The chain's CDR3 is CSASEGKEGNTIYF. The CDR3 DNA reads as TGCAGTGCTAGTGAAGGGAAGGAAGGAAACACCATATATTTT.

There are many counts of this clonotype. J is TRBJ1-1 and V is TRBV28; 10 bases agree with TRBD1. The CDR3 loop spans 15 amino acids. In germline, CDR1 is MDHEN, CDR2 SYDVKM. Losses at the gene ends were 5 bases for V and 1 base for J; bases not matched to a gene: 4. CDR3 region: CASSAGTGANTEAFF. CDR3 nucleotides: TGTGCCAGCAGTGCTGGGACAGGGGCGAACACTGAAGCTTTCTTT.

This clonotype was counted a few times. The chain recombines TRBV28 with TRBJ2-2; TRBD1 aligns across 8 bases. The CDR3 is 15 amino acids. Germline V CDR1 and CDR2: MDHEN, SYDVKM. The V segment lost 5 bases and the J segment 4 bases; nucleotides outside the gene matches: 6. The CDR3 DNA sequence: TGTGCCAGCAGTCGCAGGGGGCGTATCACCGGGGAGCTGTTTTTT. Translated, it gives CASSRRGRITGELFF.

The chain has TRBV5-1 and TRBJ1-1; 8 bases are shared with TRBD1. V lost 5 bases to trimming and J lost 1 base; unmatched junction nucleotides: 4. Germline values: CDR1 SGHRS, CDR2 YFSETQ. CDR3 length equals 14 residues. CDR3: CASSKDRANTEAFF. The CDR3, as DNA: TGCGCCAGCAGTAAGGACAGGGCGAACACTGAAGCTTTCTTT.

The table lists this clonotype with many counts. The junction differs from germline at one of its ends, possibly a read error. The rearrangement joins TRBV5-1 to TRBJ2-2; TRBD1 might be the D (6 bases). The germline V gene has CDR1 SGHRS and CDR2 YFSETQ. This CDR3 region has 14 residues. Here the CDR3 DNA reads TGTGCCAGCAGCTTACAGGGGAACACCGGGGAGCTGTTTTTT. Its translation: CASSLQGNTGELFF.